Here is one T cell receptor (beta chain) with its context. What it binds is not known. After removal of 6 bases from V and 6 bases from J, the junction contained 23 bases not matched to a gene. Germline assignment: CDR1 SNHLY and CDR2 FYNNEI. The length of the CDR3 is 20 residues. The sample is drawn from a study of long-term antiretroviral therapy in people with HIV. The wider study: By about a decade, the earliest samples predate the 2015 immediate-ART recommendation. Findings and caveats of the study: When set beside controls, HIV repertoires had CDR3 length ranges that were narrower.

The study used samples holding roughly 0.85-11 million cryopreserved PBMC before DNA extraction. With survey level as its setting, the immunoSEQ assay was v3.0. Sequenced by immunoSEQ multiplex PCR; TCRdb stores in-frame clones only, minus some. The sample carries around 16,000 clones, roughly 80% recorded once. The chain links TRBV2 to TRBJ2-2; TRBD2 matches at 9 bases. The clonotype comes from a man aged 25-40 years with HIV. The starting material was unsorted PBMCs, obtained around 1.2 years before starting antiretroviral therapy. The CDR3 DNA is TGTGCCAGCAGACACGACAGAAGAAGTGGTCTAGCGGGGAGCGCCGGGGAGCTGTTTTTT. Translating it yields CASRHDRRSGLAGSAGELFF.